This T cell receptor (beta chain) appears in the sequencing data of a study of post-analysis software for immune sequencing data. Unique molecular identifiers were built into the TCR beta cDNA libraries. TCRdb processed the PCR reads anew with MiXCR; each CDR3 protein has one entry. The repertoire holds hundreds of thousands of distinct CDR3 sequences, with 25% to 30% as singletons. The sample consisted of blood. The receptor's source is a girl aged 10-17 years with multiple sclerosis.

The CDR3 bases are TGCGCCAGCAGCTTCGAAAAGGGCGGCACAGATACGCAGTATTTT. Amino acid sequence: CASSFEKGGTDTQYF. The V call is TRBV5-1, the J call TRBJ2-3; no reliable D call. V was cut by 2 bases and J by 1 base, with 11 bases left in between. Germline V lookup: CDR1 SGHRS, CDR2 YFSETQ. The CDR3 totals 15 residues. The complete variable domain, with remaining parts taken from reference TRBV5-1 and TRBJ2-3, reads KAGVTQTPRYLIKTRGQQVTLSCSPISGHRSVSWYQQTPGQGLQFLFEYFSETQRNKGNFPGRFSGRQFSNSRSEMNVSTLELGDSALYLCASSFEKGGTDTQYFGPGTRLTVL.